The 3 T cell receptor beta chains below were found in one sample sequenced in a study of T cell repertoires in cytomegalovirus infection. A single record per CDR3 protein comes from TCRdb applying MiXCR to the reads. The data hold roughly 230,000 distinct CDR3 sequences, with approximately 17% observed a single time. Sequences were obtained from CD8+ T cells from PBMCs. These receptors all come from a human donor in good health (CMV status not recorded). Some clones in this sample may be carry-over from other donors' samples.

This clonotype was found many times. The gene calls are TRBV7-2 and TRBJ2-2; 9 positions agree with TRBD2. V was pared by 5 bases and J by 4 bases, with 8 bases of the junction left unmatched. The germline V gene has CDR1 SGHTA and CDR2 FQGNSA. This CDR3 is 16 amino acids long. The CDR3 here is CASSPSSGVITGELFF. The CDR3 DNA reads TGTGCCAGCAGCCCATCTAGCGGGGTTATCACCGGGGAGCTGTTTTTT.

The chain uses TRBV11-2 and TRBJ2-3; D is ambiguous. Deletions cut 2 bases from V and 3 bases from J, with 9 bases between. There are 14 residues in the CDR3. Germline V gene lookup returns CDR1 SGHAT and CDR2 FQNNGV. CDR3 sequence: CASSLHARTDTQYF. CDR3 coding DNA: TGTGCCAGCAGCTTACACGCTAGGACAGATACGCAGTATTTT.

This clonotype was seen a few times. This chain uses TRBV29-1 with TRBJ1-1; D is unclear. The CDR3 length is 15 residues. Per germline, CDR1 SQVTM and CDR2 ANQGSEA. V was clipped by 0 bases and J by 4 bases, with 15 bases between them. CDR3 DNA sequence: TGCAGCGTTGAAGACTTCCCGATAGAGATCACTGAAGCTTTCTTT. Amino acids: CSVEDFPIEITEAFF.